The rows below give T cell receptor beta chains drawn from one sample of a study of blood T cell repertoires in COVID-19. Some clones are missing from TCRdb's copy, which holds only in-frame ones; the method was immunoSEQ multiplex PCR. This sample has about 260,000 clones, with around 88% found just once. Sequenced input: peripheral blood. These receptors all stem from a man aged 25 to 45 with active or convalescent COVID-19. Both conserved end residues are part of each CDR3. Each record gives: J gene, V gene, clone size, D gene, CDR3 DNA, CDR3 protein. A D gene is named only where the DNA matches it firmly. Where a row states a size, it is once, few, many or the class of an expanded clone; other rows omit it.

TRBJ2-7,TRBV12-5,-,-,TGTGCTAGTGGTCAGAACCTCGAGCAGTACTTC,CASGQNLEQYF
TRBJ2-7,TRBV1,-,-,TGCACCAGCAGCCACCCGACTAGCTGGGCTTACGAGCAGTACTTC,CTSSHPTSWAYEQYF
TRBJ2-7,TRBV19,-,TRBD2,TGTGCCAGTTCAGCGGGGTGGGTGAACGAGCAGTACTTC,CASSAGWVNEQYF
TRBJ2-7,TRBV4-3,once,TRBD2,TGCGCCAGCAGCCAAGATCCGGGAGGCCTAACAGAGAATCCCTACGAGCAGTACTTC,CASSQDPGGLTENPYEQYF
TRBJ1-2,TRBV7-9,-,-,TGTGCCAGCAGCTTCGGACAGAATGAATATCTCTATGGCTACACCTTC,CASSFGQNEYLYGYTF
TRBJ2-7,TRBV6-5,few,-,TGTGCCAGCAGCCAGACTAGATCCTACGAGCAGTACTTC,CASSQTRSYEQYF
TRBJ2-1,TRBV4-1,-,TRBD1,TGCGCCAGCAGCCAAGTTCCGGGACAGGGCACCTACAATGAGCAGTTCTTC,CASSQVPGQGTYNEQFF
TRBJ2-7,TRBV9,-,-,TGTGCCAGCAGCGCCCCTTTGCAGTACGAGCAGTACTTC,CASSAPLQYEQYF
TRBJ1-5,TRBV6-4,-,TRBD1,TGTGCCAGCATCTTGGGACAGGGCAGTTTTAGCAATCAGCCCCAGCATTTT,CASILGQGSFSNQPQHF
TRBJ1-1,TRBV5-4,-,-,TGTGCCAGCACCGTTAAGACAGCGATCCACACTGAAGCTTTCTTT,CASTVKTAIHTEAFF
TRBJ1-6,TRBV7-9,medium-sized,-,TGTGCCAGCAGCTTAGGGGGGCTCAATTCACCCCTCCACTTT,CASSLGGLNSPLHF
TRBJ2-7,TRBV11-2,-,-,TGTGCCAGCAGCCCTAATACGGGGGATAGCTACGAGCAGTACTTC,CASSPNTGDSYEQYF
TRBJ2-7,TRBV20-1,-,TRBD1,TGCAGTGCTAGTTCGCTCAGGGGGTCGGACGAGCAGTACTTC,CSASSLRGSDEQYF
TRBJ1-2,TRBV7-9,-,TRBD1,TGTGCCAGCAGCTTAGGTGACAGGGGGCTGATCTATGGCTACACCTTC,CASSLGDRGLIYGYTF
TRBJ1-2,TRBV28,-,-,TGTGCCAGCATCCCCTATCTAGGGGAAGGGAAAGGCTACACCTTC,CASIPYLGEGKGYTF
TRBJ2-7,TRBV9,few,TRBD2,TGTGCCAGCAGCGTAGCTCTCGCAGCGGGGCGGACCGAGCAGTACTTC,CASSVALAAGRTEQYF
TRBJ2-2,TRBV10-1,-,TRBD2,TGCGCCAGCAGCGAGGGACTAGCTAACACCGGGGAGCTGTTTTTT,CASSEGLANTGELFF
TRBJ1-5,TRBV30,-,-,TGTGCCTGGAGTAGGCAGGAGGTCCCTAGCAATCAGCCCCAGCATTTT,CAWSRQEVPSNQPQHF